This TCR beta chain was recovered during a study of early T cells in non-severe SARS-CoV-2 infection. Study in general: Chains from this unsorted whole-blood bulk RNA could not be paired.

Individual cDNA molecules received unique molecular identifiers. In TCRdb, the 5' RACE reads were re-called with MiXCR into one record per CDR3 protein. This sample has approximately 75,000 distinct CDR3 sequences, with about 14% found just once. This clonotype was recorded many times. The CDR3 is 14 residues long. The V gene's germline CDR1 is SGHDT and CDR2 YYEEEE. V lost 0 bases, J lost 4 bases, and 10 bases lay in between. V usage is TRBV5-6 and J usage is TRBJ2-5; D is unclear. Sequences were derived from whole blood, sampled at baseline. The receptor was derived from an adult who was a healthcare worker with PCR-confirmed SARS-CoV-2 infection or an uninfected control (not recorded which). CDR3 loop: CASSLEVLRETQYF. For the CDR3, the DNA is TGTGCCAGCAGCTTGGAAGTCCTACGAGAGACCCAGTACTTC.